The rows below give T cell receptor beta chains drawn from one sample of a study of cytomegalovirus exposure and HLA in healthy donors. Assay used: immunoSEQ multiplex PCR; TCRdb lists only in-frame clones, some missing. Here the sample spans 200,000 or so clones, 80% to 85% being singletons. The sample was PBMCs. The receptors come from a woman between 18 and 30 years old in good health and CMV-seropositive. The CDR3 runs from the conserved cysteine through the conserved F or W. The D gene is left open where the match is weak. The listing skips clone size in some rows; elsewhere it reads once, few, many or a size class.

TRBJ1-1	-	TRBV19	few	CASSIDSPYMNTEAFF	TGTGCCAGTAGTATCGACAGCCCTTACATGAACACTGAAGCTTTCTTT
TRBJ2-3	TRBD2	TRBV29-1	-	CSVEGTSVILGTDTQYF	TGCAGCGTTGAAGGGACTAGCGTAATACTTGGCACAGATACGCAGTATTTT
TRBJ2-5	-	TRBV5-1	once	CASSLELETQYF	TGCGCCAGCAGCCTTGAGCTAGAGACCCAGTACTTC
TRBJ1-2	-	TRBV11-2	-	CASSFGSEGYGYTF	TGTGCCAGCAGCTTCGGCTCGGAGGGGTATGGCTACACCTTC
TRBJ2-7	-	TRBV5-4	once	CASSEPEKRYEQYF	TGTGCCAGCAGCGAACCGGAGAAACGCTACGAGCAGTACTTC
TRBJ2-1	-	TRBV30	once	CAWSDTGYRQFF	TGTGCCTGGAGTGATACGGGGTATCGTCAGTTCTTC
TRBJ1-1	TRBD1	TRBV27	-	CASSGAGGQNTEAFF	TGTGCCAGCAGTGGAGCAGGGGGCCAGAACACTGAAGCTTTCTTT
TRBJ2-2	TRBD1	TRBV2	-	CASLQGDTGELFF	TGTGCCAGCCTACAGGGGGACACCGGGGAGCTGTTTTTT
TRBJ1-2	TRBD1	TRBV28	-	CASSLVQGESFTDGYTF	TGTGCCAGCAGTTTGGTTCAGGGGGAGTCGTTTACGGATGGCTACACCTTC
TRBJ2-3	-	TRBV7-3	-	CASSVGGGTDTQYF	TGTGCCAGCAGCGTGGGTGGAGGCACAGATACGCAGTATTTT
TRBJ1-1	-	TRBV7-2	few	CASSPRGENTEAFF	TGTGCCAGCAGCCCCCGGGGAGAGAACACTGAAGCTTTCTTT
TRBJ2-7	-	TRBV5-1	-	CASSSYDYSYEQYF	TGCGCCAGCAGCTCCTACGACTACTCCTACGAGCAGTACTTC
TRBJ2-3	-	TRBV4-3	-	CASGLSLEGTDTQYF	TGCGCCAGCGGACTATCACTAGAGGGCACAGATACGCAGTATTTT
TRBJ2-2	TRBD2	TRBV5-1	-	CASSFKAGGAGTGELFF	TGCGCCAGCAGCTTCAAAGCGGGGGGGGCCGGGACCGGGGAGCTGTTTTTT
TRBJ2-5	TRBD2	TRBV4-1	-	CASSPEGTPRLAGEEETQYF	TGCGCCAGCAGCCCCGAGGGGACCCCCCGCCTAGCGGGAGAAGAAGAGACCCAGTACTTC
TRBJ2-1	-	TRBV11-3	-	CASSLDLLGGVYNEQFF	TGTGCCAGCAGCTTAGATCTCTTAGGGGGGGTGTACAATGAGCAGTTCTTC
TRBJ1-2	-	TRBV30	few	CAWSTGEGYTF	TGTGCCTGGAGTACCGGAGAAGGCTACACCTTC
TRBJ1-5	-	TRBV6-1	-	CASSLQGSNQPQHF	TGTGCCAGCAGTCTACAGGGCAGCAATCAGCCCCAGCATTTT
TRBJ2-5	TRBD2	TRBV9	-	CASTGGGQETQYF	TGTGCCAGCACCGGCGGGGGACAAGAGACCCAGTACTTC
TRBJ2-5	-	TRBV5-1	few	CASSIAGQETQYF	TGCGCCAGCAGCATCGCGGGGCAAGAGACCCAGTACTTC
TRBJ1-6	TRBD1	TRBV28	-	CASSPWTGGAGSPLHF	TGTGCCAGCAGTCCTTGGACAGGGGGCGCGGGTTCACCCCTCCACTTT
TRBJ1-1	TRBD1	TRBV28	-	CASSPTGVGTEAFF	TGTGCCAGCAGTCCGACAGGGGTGGGGACTGAAGCTTTCTTT
TRBJ1-1	-	TRBV30	-	CAWSVWQMNTEAFF	TGTGCCTGGAGTGTGTGGCAGATGAACACTGAAGCTTTCTTT
TRBJ1-3	-	TRBV7-3	-	CASSLSPGDGNTIYF	TGTGCCAGCAGCTTAAGTCCGGGGGATGGAAACACCATATATTTT
TRBJ2-2	-	TRBV5-8	-	CASSLDRTGELFF	TGTGCCAGCAGCTTGGACCGGACCGGGGAGCTGTTTTTT
TRBJ2-1	TRBD1	TRBV6-6	-	CASRPGQRLHEQFF	TGTGCCAGCAGACCGGGACAGCGCCTACATGAGCAGTTCTTC
TRBJ2-2	-	TRBV7-9	-	CASSLGGGFPNTGELFF	TGTGCCAGCAGCTTAGGGGGAGGCTTCCCGAACACCGGGGAGCTGTTTTTT
TRBJ2-7	TRBD1	TRBV27	-	CASSLQGTGGFNEQYF	TGTGCCAGCAGTCTCCAAGGGACAGGGGGATTTAATGAGCAGTACTTC
TRBJ2-7	-	TRBV7-9	-	CASSQTGGSTTYEQYF	TGTGCCAGCAGCCAGACTGGGGGGTCAACAACCTACGAGCAGTACTTC
TRBJ1-1	-	TRBV11-3	-	CASSLDFAETMNTEAFF	TGTGCCAGCAGCTTAGATTTCGCGGAGACGATGAACACTGAAGCTTTCTTT
TRBJ1-1	-	TRBV28	few	CASRPQGGRMAFF	TGTGCCAGCAGACCCCAGGGTGGGCGAATGGCTTTCTTT
TRBJ2-3	TRBD2	TRBV7-9	few	CASRLLAGETDTQYF	TGTGCCAGCAGACTCCTAGCGGGGGAAACAGATACGCAGTATTTT
TRBJ1-2	TRBD1	TRBV13	-	CASTERVRTGTGYGYTF	TGTGCCAGCACCGAAAGAGTAAGGACAGGAACTGGGTATGGCTACACCTTC
TRBJ1-5	-	TRBV7-9	-	CASSLGGQGHQPQHF	TGTGCCAGCAGCTTAGGGGGTCAGGGTCATCAGCCCCAGCATTTT
TRBJ2-3	TRBD2	TRBV19	-	CASSIGGARDTQYF	TGTGCCAGTAGTATCGGGGGGGCTCGGGATACGCAGTATTTT
TRBJ2-1	TRBD1	TRBV6-1	-	CASSEPGGTGYNEQFF	TGTGCCAGCAGTGAACCTGGAGGGACAGGGTACAATGAGCAGTTCTTC
TRBJ2-3	-	TRBV6-1	-	CASSDPGGATDTQYF	TGTGCCAGCAGTGACCCTGGAGGGGCCACAGATACGCAGTATTTT
TRBJ1-2	-	TRBV5-1	-	CASSLGQGLGYTF	TGCGCCAGCAGCTTGGGGCAGGGGTTGGGCTACACCTTC
TRBJ1-1	-	TRBV30	-	CAWTQGLVNTEAFF	TGTGCCTGGACCCAGGGTTTGGTGAACACTGAAGCTTTCTTT
TRBJ1-5	-	TRBV6-6	once	CASRRENQPQHF	TGTGCCAGCAGGAGAGAGAATCAGCCCCAGCATTTT
TRBJ2-1	TRBD1	TRBV5-1	-	CASSRDRNEQFF	TGCGCCAGCAGTCGGGACAGGAATGAGCAGTTCTTC
TRBJ2-1	-	TRBV5-1	few	CASSRGQGGDEQFF	TGCGCCAGCAGCCGTGGCCAGGGGGGCGATGAGCAGTTCTTC
TRBJ2-3	TRBD2	TRBV5-1	-	CASSSLTSGGADTQYF	TGCGCCAGCAGCTCACTTACTAGCGGGGGCGCAGATACGCAGTATTTT
TRBJ2-7	TRBD2	TRBV6-5	-	CASSTPYGTSYEQYF	TGTGCCAGCAGTACGCCTTATGGGACTAGCTACGAGCAGTACTTC
TRBJ2-6	TRBD2	TRBV7-9	once	CASSPRGGFGANVLTF	TGTGCCAGCAGCCCCCGGGGGGGGTTCGGGGCCAACGTCCTGACTTTC
TRBJ1-4	TRBD1	TRBV9	-	CASSERTGVTNEKLFF	TGTGCCAGCAGCGAACGGACAGGAGTGACTAATGAAAAACTGTTTTTT
TRBJ2-1	-	TRBV7-3	-	CASSDTYNEQFF	TGTGCCAGCAGCGACACTTACAATGAGCAGTTCTTC
TRBJ2-5	TRBD1	TRBV23-1	-	CASPPGTGGGETQYF	TGCGCCAGCCCCCCCGGGACAGGGGGAGGAGAGACCCAGTACTTC
TRBJ2-3	TRBD2	TRBV7-9	-	CASSHLAGDLDTQYF	TGTGCCAGCAGCCATCTAGCGGGGGATCTAGATACGCAGTATTTT
TRBJ2-5	-	TRBV19	-	CASSPEVAVQETQYF	TGTGCCAGTAGTCCGGAGGTAGCGGTACAAGAGACCCAGTACTTC
TRBJ1-1	TRBD1	TRBV9	-	CASSVGGGGGNTEAFF	TGTGCCAGCAGCGTGGGCGGAGGGGGCGGAAATACTGAAGCTTTCTTT
TRBJ1-6	TRBD1	TRBV5-6	-	CASSLSFSTGFSPLHF	TGTGCCAGCAGCTTGAGTTTCTCGACAGGGTTTTCACCCCTCCACTTT
TRBJ1-1	TRBD1	TRBV5-4	-	CASSFKPGQMNTEAFF	TGTGCCAGCAGCTTCAAACCGGGACAGATGAACACTGAAGCTTTCTTT
TRBJ2-2	TRBD2	TRBV10-2	-	CASSLAGVNTGELFF	TGCGCCAGCAGTCTAGCGGGGGTAAACACCGGGGAGCTGTTTTTT